This TCR beta chain was captured in a study of technical replicates of blood from four donors. The CDR3 is 14 amino acids. Germline loops: CDR1 MNHEY, CDR2 SMNVEV (reference sequence). Deletions cut 2 bases from V and 4 bases from J, with 8 bases between. Sequencing used immunoSEQ multiplex PCR; TCRdb keeps in-frame clones, though not all of them. The sample records fewer than 100,000 clones, roughly 94% being singletons. This rearrangement joins TRBV27 to TRBJ1-4; D is ambiguous. The sample taken for sequencing was T cells isolated from PBMCs. The receptor was isolated from a human donor in good health. In DNA, the CDR3 is TGTGCCAGCAGTTTAACCGGCGGTAATGAAAAACTGTTTTTT. It translates to CASSLTGGNEKLFF.